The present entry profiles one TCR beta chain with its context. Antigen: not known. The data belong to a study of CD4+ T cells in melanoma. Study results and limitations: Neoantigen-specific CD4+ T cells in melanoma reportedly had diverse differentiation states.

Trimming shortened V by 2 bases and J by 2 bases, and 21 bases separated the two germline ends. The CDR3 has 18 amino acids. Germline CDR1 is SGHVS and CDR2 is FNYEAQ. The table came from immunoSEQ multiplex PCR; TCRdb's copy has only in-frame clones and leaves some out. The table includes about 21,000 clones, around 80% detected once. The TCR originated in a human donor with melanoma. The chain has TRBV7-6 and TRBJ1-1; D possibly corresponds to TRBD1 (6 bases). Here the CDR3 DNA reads TGTGCCAGCAGCTTAAGGGGGGGGAACGCATATCTCAACACTGAAGCTTTCTTT. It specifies CASSLRGGNAYLNTEAFF.